The 26 T cell receptor beta chains given below trace back to one sample, sequenced in a study of patients and donors after allogeneic stem cell transplantation. TCRdb re-called the RT-PCR reads through MiXCR, storing one row per CDR3 protein. The sample has approximately 250,000 distinct CDR3 sequences, 12% to 15% seen once. Sequencing input: blood, either unsorted or a sorted T cell fraction (not recorded which). These receptors were obtained from a human donor who was either an allogeneic HSCT recipient or a stem cell or donor lymphocyte infusion donor (not recorded which). It is not recorded whose cells these are; they may come from a transplant donor.

The chain links TRBV4-2 to TRBJ1-5; D gene uncertain. With 2 bases removed from V and 3 bases from J, the gap between germline ends came to 14 bases. Germline values: CDR1 LGHNA, CDR2 YNFKEQ. The CDR3 sequence is 16 residues long. The CDR3 protein is CASSQYQTGNNQPQHF. The DNA of the CDR3 is TGTGCCAGCAGCCAATACCAAACGGGGAACAATCAGCCCCAGCATTTT.

As to this clonotype: This may arise from a read error, as a much more abundant clone is one base away. The CDR3 does not end in the conserved phenylalanine or tryptophan, so this is likely a read error. This chain joins TRBV20-1 and TRBJ1-1; D is undetermined. There are 14 residues in the CDR3. Germline CDR1 and CDR2: DFQATT and SNEGSKA (reference sequence). V shed 0 bases and J shed 1 base, with 9 bases lying between them. The CDR3 spells CSARDPGPNTEAFL. CDR3 DNA sequence: TGCAGTGCTAGAGACCCGGGTCCGAACACTGAAGCTTTCCTT.

This rearrangement joins TRBV20-1 to TRBJ2-1; 7 bases align to TRBD1. Germline V gives CDR1 DFQATT, CDR2 SNEGSKA (reference sequence). CDR3 size: 13 residues. The V and J ends lost 4 bases and 7 bases, in that order; junction bases with no gene match: 7. CDR3 amino acids: CSAIGGAWNEQFF. In DNA, the CDR3 is TGCAGTGCTATAGGGGGCGCGTGGAATGAGCAGTTCTTC.

This rearrangement joins TRBV5-1 to TRBJ2-7; 7 bases align to TRBD1. CDR3 length: 19 amino acids. Per the germline V gene, CDR1 is SGHRS and CDR2 is YFSETQ. V gave up 0 bases and J gave up 0 bases; unmatched junction bases: 15. As DNA, the CDR3 is TGCGCCAGCAGCTTGGCCAAAGGGACAGCTTCTCCTAGCTCCTACGAGCAGTACTTC. Translating gives CASSLAKGTASPSSYEQYF.

This clonotype was observed many times. This rearrangement joins TRBV4-2 to TRBJ1-4, with 8 bases that match TRBD1. With 0 bases clipped from V and 13 bases from J, the junction kept 10 bases outside the gene matches. The CDR3 is 15 residues long. CDR1 is LGHNA and CDR2 is YNFKEQ in the germline V gene. CDR3 coding DNA: TGTGCCAGCAGCCAAGAAAGTCAGGGGGCTCTTATACTGTTTTTT. It codes for CASSQESQGALILFF.

The CDR3 DNA reads TGTGCCAGCAGCTTAAAGGGTAATTGGCAAGAGACCCAGTACTTC. This sequence encodes CASSLKGNWQETQYF. The J gene is TRBJ2-5, the V gene TRBV7-3; D call uncertain. This CDR3 region has 15 residues. The ends were cut back, 1 base at V and 2 bases at J, with 11 bases in the middle. Germline V gene lookup returns CDR1 SGHTA and CDR2 FQGTGA.

This clonotype was detected many times. The chain couples TRBV2 to TRBJ1-1; a weak D match, TRBD1 (6 bases). The germline V and J ends were trimmed by 0 bases and 5 bases, with 16 bases remaining between them. CDR1 and CDR2 (germline): SNHLY, FYNNEI. The CDR3 is 16 amino acids. CDR3 protein: CASSEAMPGAGTEAFF. The CDR3 DNA reads TGTGCCAGCAGTGAAGCGATGCCGGGGGCAGGAACTGAAGCTTTCTTT.

This clonotype was counted a few times. The chain couples TRBV6-1 to TRBJ2-3; 11 nucleotides agree with TRBD2. V lost 5 bases to trimming and J lost 2 bases; unmatched junction nucleotides: 9. In germline, CDR1 is MNHNS, CDR2 SASEGT. CDR3 length: 17 amino acids. CDR3 sequence (DNA): TGTGCCAGCAGTCACCTCCTGACTAGCGGGGTCACAGATACGCAGTATTTT. It codes for CASSHLLTSGVTDTQYF.

This clonotype has just a few counts. J is TRBJ1-6 and V is TRBV12-3 or TRBV12-4; 8 nucleotides line up with TRBD1. The trim removed 7 bases at V and 3 bases at J, leaving 5 bases unmatched. The CDR3 runs 15 residues. The CDR3 is CASTPQGGYNSPLHF. CDR3 bases: TGTGCCAGCACCCCACAGGGGGGCTATAATTCACCCCTCCACTTT.

In DNA form, the CDR3 reads TGTGCCTGGAGTGTACTGAATGCCGATACGCAGTATTTT. Translation gives CAWSVLNADTQYF. The chain joins TRBV30 to TRBJ2-3; D unresolved. Germline CDR1 GTSNPN, CDR2 SVGIG (reference sequence). V was pared by 0 bases and J by 6 bases, with 10 bases between. CDR3 size: 13 residues.

V is TRBV19 and J is TRBJ1-5, with D possibly being TRBD1 (6 bases). The CDR3 consists of 14 residues. From germline, CDR1 is LNHDA and CDR2 SQIVND (reference sequence). Between the trimmed V and J ends, which lost 10 bases and 2 bases, there was a span of 15 bases. CDR3 DNA: TGTGCCACCCAGGCGGGGGCTGGCAATCAGCCCCAGCATTTT. The encoded protein is CATQAGAGNQPQHF.

The sample holds many counts of this clonotype. The rearrangement links TRBV20-1 to TRBJ2-7, with 12 bases fitting TRBD2. CDR3 length equals 15 residues. The germline gives CDR1 DFQATT, CDR2 SNEGSKA (reference sequence). V lost 6 bases, J lost 6 bases, and 12 bases stayed unmatched. The CDR3 spells CSAPRSSGRAGEQYF. In nucleotides, the CDR3 is TGCAGTGCCCCCCGGTCTAGCGGGAGGGCCGGCGAGCAGTACTTC.

The sample holds a few counts of this clonotype. The chain has TRBV7-9 and TRBJ2-2; the match to TRBD1 covers 9 bases. The V and J ends lost 5 bases and 7 bases, in that order; junction bases with no gene match: 11. CDR3 length equals 16 residues. The germline gives CDR1 SEHNR, CDR2 FQNEAQ (reference sequence). The CDR3 DNA sequence: TGTGCCAGCAGCCCAGACGGGACAGGGAGGCGCGGGGAGCTGTTTTTT. Amino acids: CASSPDGTGRRGELFF. Combining the CDR3 with reference TRBV7-9 and TRBJ2-2 gives the whole variable domain DTGVSQNPRHKITKRGQNVTFRCDPISEHNRLYWYRQTLGQGPEFLTYFQNEAQLEKSRLLSDRFSAERPKGSFSTLEIQRTEQGDSAMYLCASSPDGTGRRGELFFGEGSRLTVL.

This clonotype was found a few times. This sequence joins TRBV20-1 and TRBJ2-1; 9 positions match TRBD2. Losses at the gene ends were 6 bases for V and 8 bases for J; bases not matched to a gene: 14. The CDR3 is 15 residues long. CDR1 and CDR2 (germline): DFQATT, SNEGSKA (reference sequence). CDR3 protein: CSAGTLAGTGDEQFF. CDR3 nucleotides: TGCAGTGCGGGAACCCTAGCGGGAACGGGCGATGAGCAGTTCTTC.

This clonotype has a count of ten or more. This rearrangement joins TRBV23-1 to TRBJ2-1; D is unclear. TRBV23-1 is an ORF, and what it does is uncertain. The CDR3 runs to 13 residues. The ends were cut back, 2 bases at V and 6 bases at J, with 8 bases in the middle. The CDR3 protein is CASSQRHVNEQFF. In DNA form, the CDR3 reads TGCGCCAGCAGTCAACGACACGTCAATGAGCAGTTCTTC.

This clonotype occurred a few times. The chain recombines TRBV4-1 with TRBJ2-5; TRBD2 agrees at 10 bases. J lost 5 bases, V lost 1 base, and 10 bases had no gene match. In germline, CDR1 is MGHRA, CDR2 YSYEKL. The CDR3 runs to 17 residues. The CDR3 nucleotides are TGCGCCAGCAGCCAAGGGGTAGCGGGAGGCCCCAGGGAGACCCAGTACTTC. It codes for CASSQGVAGGPRETQYF.

The V call is TRBV21-1, the J call TRBJ2-1; the table names TRBD1, a call not compared with the DNA. TRBV21-1 is a pseudogene segment. The CDR3 extends over 16 amino acids. Here the CDR3 reads CASSKVPGQGHNEQFF. The CDR3 coding sequence is TGTGCCAGCAGCAAAGTCCCGGGACAGGGCCACAATGAGCAGTTCTTC.

This clonotype was observed a handful of times. The chain has TRBV6-1 and TRBJ1-1, with TRBD1 identical over 9 bases. Germline-derived CDR1 and CDR2 are MNHNS and SASEGT. The J segment lost 6 bases and the V segment lost 1 base, leaving 3 bases of the junction unmatched. The CDR3 loop spans 14 amino acids. The CDR3, as DNA: TGTGCCAGCAGTGAAGTTCGACAGGGGGCTGAAGCTTTCTTT. This sequence encodes CASSEVRQGAEAFF.

The V gene is TRBV7-2, the J gene TRBJ2-7, with 15 nucleotides matching TRBD2. This CDR3 comprises 16 residues. Germline values: CDR1 SGHTA, CDR2 FQGNSA. Trimming took 1 base from V and 3 from J; bases not matched to a gene: 1. CDR3 nucleotides: TGTGCCAGCAGCTTAGGGGGACTAGCGGGGGGCTACGAGCAGTACTTC. Encoded protein: CASSLGGLAGGYEQYF.

This clonotype was observed many times. The V call is TRBV28, the J call TRBJ2-7; D unresolved. CDR3 length equals 11 residues. Trimming took off 1 base at V and 3 bases at J, with 1 base between the two ends. Germline V gene sequence: CDR1 MDHEN, CDR2 SYDVKM. The CDR3 DNA follows: TGTGCCAGCAGTTTATACTACGAGCAGTACTTC. Translated: CASSLYYEQYF.

V and J are TRBV11-3 and TRBJ1-1; D might be TRBD1 (5 bases). CDR1 is SGHNT, CDR2 YENEEA, per germline. Trimming removed 4 bases from V and 11 bases from J, with 14 bases in between. The CDR3 has 12 amino acids. The CDR3 loop is CASSSPPGGAFF. The CDR3 nucleotides are TGTGCCAGCAGCTCCCCTCCCGGGGGGGCTTTCTTT.

The chain carries TRBV20-1 and TRBJ2-1, with 7 bases that match TRBD2. V shed 3 bases and J 6 bases; nucleotides not matched to a gene: 17. Germline assignment: CDR1 DFQATT and CDR2 SNEGSKA (reference sequence). The CDR3 covers 17 residues. CDR3: CSASRLAETQALNEQFF. DNA for the CDR3: TGCAGTGCTAGTCGCCTAGCGGAGACCCAGGCGCTCAATGAGCAGTTCTTC.

This rearrangement joins TRBV19 to TRBJ2-5; D is perhaps TRBD1 (5 bases). This CDR3 is built from 14 residues. Looked up from germline, CDR1 is LNHDA and CDR2 is SQIVND (reference sequence). V was trimmed by 0 bases and J by 9 bases, leaving 14 bases between them. This chain's CDR3 is CASSIDGAGMAQYF. The CDR3 DNA reads as TGTGCCAGTAGTATAGATGGGGCAGGTATGGCCCAGTACTTC. The whole variable domain, filled in from reference TRBV19 and TRBJ2-5, reads DGGITQSPKYLFRKEGQNVTLSCEQNLNHDAMYWYRQDPGQGLRLIYYSQIVNDFQKGDIAEGYSVSREKKESFPLTVTSAQKNPTAFYLCASSIDGAGMAQYFGPGTRLLVL.

The rearrangement links TRBV30 to TRBJ2-7; 8 bases fit TRBD2. Losses at the gene ends were 3 bases for V and 3 bases for J; bases not matched to a gene: 10. The CDR3 has 15 amino acids. Germline CDR1 is GTSNPN and CDR2 is SVGIG (reference sequence). This chain's CDR3 is CAWSRDSSGSYEQYF. The DNA of the CDR3 is TGTGCCTGGAGCCGCGATTCGAGCGGGAGCTACGAGCAGTACTTC.

This clonotype turned up a few times. The chain uses TRBV3-1 and TRBJ2-7; 7 bases are a match to TRBD1. Germline CDR1 and CDR2: LGHDT and YNNKEL (reference sequence). V was clipped by 2 bases and J by 3 bases; unmatched bases: 7. The CDR3 runs 15 residues. In nucleotides, the CDR3 is TGTGCCAGCAGCCAACCGAGGGGGCTCTTCTACGAGCAGTACTTC. Protein product: CASSQPRGLFYEQYF.

This clonotype was observed a handful of times. This chain connects TRBV11-2 to TRBJ1-3, with D unclear. V lost 6 bases and J lost 0, with 12 bases in between. Germline CDR1 reads SGHAT; CDR2 reads FQNNGV. The CDR3 extends over 15 amino acids. The CDR3 nucleotides are TGTGCCAGCAGATTGGACGGATACTCTGGAAACACCATATATTTT. Amino acids: CASRLDGYSGNTIYF.